The next 26 T cell receptor beta chains were all read from a single sample in a study of T cells in localized non-small cell lung cancer (dated by TCRdb to the early 2020s). Library creation used the immunoSEQ multiplex PCR assay. TCRdb retrieved this table from immuneACCESS and kept in-frame rearrangements only. Not all clones are present; in checked studies, unresolved V genes account for under half, and no reason is known for the remainder. This sample comprises over a thousand clones, approximately 20% of them detected only once. The top ten constitute 32% of the sample. Sequencing was performed on normal lung tissue next to the tumor, taken before any cancer treatment. These receptors were collected from a male donor aged 60 or older with stage I lung adenocarcinoma.

The V call is TRBV18, the J call TRBJ1-4, with TRBD1 matching over 10 bases. There are 16 residues in the CDR3. Germline lookup yields CDR1 KGHSH and CDR2 LQKENI. Trimming took 1 base from V and 7 from J; bases not matched to a gene: 6. CDR3 region: CASSPRAGTGVEKLFF. The CDR3 DNA reads as TGTGCCAGCTCACCACGGGCGGGGACAGGGGTTGAAAAACTGTTTTTT.

This rearrangement joins TRBV11-3 to TRBJ2-7, with TRBD2 matching over 7 bases. The CDR3 is made up of 17 amino acids. The J segment lost 0 bases and the V segment lost 1 base, leaving 9 bases of the junction unmatched. Germline CDR1 SGHNT, CDR2 YENEEA. The CDR3 region is CASSLGGGGLSSYEQYF. Written as DNA, the CDR3 is TGTGCCAGCAGCTTAGGGGGCGGGGGACTTTCCTCCTACGAGCAGTACTTC.

V and J are TRBV12-5 and TRBJ2-7; 7 nucleotides agree with TRBD1. From germline, CDR1 is LGHNT and CDR2 FRNRAP. Trimming cost V 2 bases and J 0 bases; bases outside gene matches: 10. The CDR3 runs 17 residues. The CDR3 spells CASGLMRDSDTSYEQYF. CDR3 nucleotide sequence: TGTGCTAGTGGTTTGATGAGGGACAGTGATACCTCCTACGAGCAGTACTTC.

This chain uses TRBV6-8 with TRBJ1-5; TRBD1 matches at 7 bases. The J segment lost 1 base and the V segment lost 6 bases, leaving 9 bases of the junction unmatched. This CDR3 has 16 residues. Germline values: CDR1 MNHGY, CDR2 SAAAGT. This CDR3 reads CASSSRQGLSNQPQHF. CDR3 bases: TGTGCCAGCAGCTCCCGACAGGGCTTAAGCAATCAGCCCCAGCATTTT.

This clone occurred a few times. The gene calls are TRBV6-8 and TRBJ2-3; 8 positions match TRBD1. The CDR3 totals 12 residues. With 0 bases clipped from V and 11 bases from J, the junction kept 1 base outside the gene matches. Germline values: CDR1 MNHGY, CDR2 SAAAGT. The CDR3 nucleotides are TGTGCCAGCAGTTACTCGGGGACAGGGCAGTATTTT. Its protein is CASSYSGTGQYF.

This clone has just a few counts. The chain carries TRBV11-3 and TRBJ1-2; no definite D call. CDR3 length equals 15 residues. From germline, CDR1 is SGHNT and CDR2 YENEEA. V was clipped by 6 bases and J by 2 bases, with 16 bases between them. This chain's CDR3 is CASSRYPTANYGYTF. The CDR3 DNA is TGTGCCAGCAGTCGTTATCCGACGGCGAACTATGGCTACACCTTC.

V gene TRBV28 combines with J gene TRBJ2-7; D is tentatively TRBD1 or TRBD2 (5 bases each). Germline CDR1 is MDHEN and CDR2 is SYDVKM. Between the trimmed V and J ends, which lost 3 bases and 3 bases, there was a span of 12 bases. The CDR3 has 14 residues. In DNA form, the CDR3 reads TGTGCCAGCAGTTTTGGGACCAAACTCTACGAGCAGTACTTC. It codes for CASSFGTKLYEQYF. The complete variable domain, with remaining parts taken from reference TRBV28 and TRBJ2-7, reads DVKVTQSSRYLVKRTGEKVFLECVQDMDHENMFWYRQDPGLGLRLIYFSYDVKMKEKGDIPEGYSVSREKKERFSLILESASTNQTSMYLCASSFGTKLYEQYFGPGTRLTVT.

CDR3 nucleotide sequence: TGTGCCAGCAGCTTTCGGGGGTGGGGAAATGAGCAGTTCTTC. This encodes CASSFRGWGNEQFF. This rearrangement joins TRBV11-3 to TRBJ2-1; tentative D call: TRBD2 (6 bases). Trimming left V 3 bases short and J 7 bases short, with 13 bases between. Per germline, CDR1 SGHNT and CDR2 YENEEA. CDR3 length: 14 amino acids. Together with reference TRBV11-3 and TRBJ2-1, the CDR3 gives the full variable domain: EAGVVQSPRYKIIEKKQPVAFWCNPISGHNTLYWYLQNLGQGPELLIRYENEEAVDDSQLPKDRFSAERLKGVDSTLKIQPAELGDSAVYLCASSFRGWGNEQFFGPGTRLTVL.

The chain has TRBV7-5 and TRBJ1-5. TRBV7-5 is classified as a pseudogene. This CDR3 region has 16 residues. CDR3 sequence: CASSSPTFEPNQPQHF. The CDR3 DNA follows: TGTGCCAGCAGCTCGCCCACCTTCGAACCCAATCAGCCCCAGCATTTT.

This clone is categorized as large. The chain couples TRBV19 to TRBJ1-1; D is unclear. Germline V gene lookup returns CDR1 LNHDA and CDR2 SQIVND (reference sequence). The CDR3 is 14 amino acids. Trimming pared 7 bases from V and 6 bases from J, leaving 18 bases between. The CDR3 is CASTPGSSIAEAFF. For the CDR3, the DNA is TGTGCCAGTACTCCGGGATCTTCCATTGCTGAAGCTTTCTTT.

The chain carries TRBV29-1 and TRBJ2-6; 7 bases align to TRBD1. The CDR3 spans 17 residues. The trim removed 4 bases at V and 2 bases at J, leaving 11 bases unmatched. Germline V lookup: CDR1 SQVTM, CDR2 ANQGSEA. Written as DNA, the CDR3 is TGCAGCGTTGCTTTAGGGGGCGCAACCACTGGGGCCAACGTCCTGACTTTC. This codes for CSVALGGATTGANVLTF.

This clone turned up a few times. V is TRBV6-8 and J is TRBJ1-1, with 8 bases that match TRBD1. This CDR3 has 15 amino acids. Germline V lookup: CDR1 MNHGY, CDR2 SAAAGT. V lost 8 bases and J lost 1; bases outside the gene matches: 9. CDR3 amino acids: CASSNGGTGNTEAFF. In DNA, the CDR3 is TGTGCCAGCTCCAACGGAGGGACAGGGAACACTGAAGCTTTCTTT.

This clone occurred a few times. This sequence joins TRBV11-3 and TRBJ1-1; no firm D call. The CDR3 contains 14 residues. Germline values: CDR1 SGHNT, CDR2 YENEEA. Trimming removed 5 bases from V and 5 bases from J, with 15 bases in between. The CDR3 loop is CASSPGFFGTEAFF. The CDR3 nucleotides are TGTGCCAGCAGCCCAGGCTTTTTCGGGACTGAAGCTTTCTTT.

There are a few counts of this clone. The chain couples TRBV9 to TRBJ1-4, with TRBD1 as a possible D gene (6 bases). Germline V gene sequence: CDR1 SGDLS, CDR2 YYNGEE. The CDR3 has 15 residues. Trimming took off 5 bases at V and 0 bases at J, with 11 bases between the two ends. In DNA, the CDR3 is TGTGCCAGCAGTGAAAGGACAGCAACTAATGAAAAACTGTTTTTT. It specifies CASSERTATNEKLFF.

The table lists this clone with a few counts. The chain combines TRBV18 with TRBJ1-4, with 7 bases aligning to TRBD1. There are 15 residues in the CDR3. CDR1 is KGHSH and CDR2 is LQKENI in the germline V gene. The V and J ends lost 6 bases and 4 bases, in that order; junction bases with no gene match: 8. The CDR3 bases are TGTGCCAGCTCCCGAACCGGGACAGTTAATGAAAAACTGTTTTTT. Encoded protein: CASSRTGTVNEKLFF.

The chain uses TRBV6-8 and TRBJ1-4; no reliable D call. The CDR3 sequence is 14 residues long. Germline-derived CDR1 and CDR2 are MNHGY and SAAAGT. V lost 4 bases and J 4 bases, leaving 10 bases between the germline ends. DNA of the CDR3: TGTGCCAGCAGTTCTGCCGACGGTAATGAAAAACTGTTTTTT. Translation gives CASSSADGNEKLFF.

A few counts support this clone. CDR3 sequence: CASSSRTGGTEAFF. In DNA, the CDR3 is TGTGCCAGCAGTTCCCGGACAGGGGGGACTGAAGCTTTCTTT. J is TRBJ1-1 and V is TRBV6-8; 10 positions match TRBD1. Unmatched junction bases numbered 4, after V lost 4 bases and J lost 5 bases. The germline CDR1 and CDR2 sequences are MNHGY and SAAAGT. The CDR3 has 14 residues.

Sample share makes this clone large. V gene TRBV19 combines with J gene TRBJ1-2, with TRBD1 matching 7 bases. V shed 6 bases and J 6 bases; nucleotides not matched to a gene: 10. The germline gives CDR1 LNHDA, CDR2 SQIVND (reference sequence). This CDR3 region has 14 residues. The DNA for the CDR3 is TGTGCCAGTAGCAGGGGAGGGGGCTTGGATGGCTACACCTTC. Its translation is CASSRGGGLDGYTF.

Judged by abundance, this clone is medium-sized. The rearrangement uses TRBV6-8 and TRBJ2-5; 7 bases agree with TRBD1. The ends lost 6 bases at V and 11 bases at J; junction bases unmatched: 12. CDR3 length equals 13 residues. The germline V gene encodes CDR1 MNHGY and CDR2 SAAAGT. The CDR3 loop is CASRLRPQTGQYF. In DNA form, the CDR3 reads TGTGCCAGCAGACTCCGGCCCCAGACAGGGCAGTACTTC.

This CDR3 reads CASSFTGKGINEQFF. The CDR3 DNA reads TGTGCCAGCAGTTTCACAGGGAAGGGTATCAATGAGCAGTTCTTC. The V and J genes are TRBV28 and TRBJ2-1; possible D gene TRBD1, 6 bases. The CDR3 runs 15 residues. Germline V gene data show CDR1 as MDHEN and CDR2 as SYDVKM. V gave up 3 bases and J gave up 6 bases, with 15 bases separating them.

By sample fraction, this clone is medium-sized. V usage is TRBV6-8 and J usage is TRBJ2-7; TRBD1 or TRBD2 may be the D gene (6 bases each). Trimming left V 1 base short and J 3 bases short, with 13 bases between. CDR1 is MNHGY and CDR2 is SAAAGT in the germline V gene. This CDR3 region has 15 residues. Written as DNA, the CDR3 is TGTGCCAGCAGTTACTTCCACGGGGGCCACTACGAGCAGTACTTC. Translating gives CASSYFHGGHYEQYF.

The chain carries TRBV9 and TRBJ1-5; D ambiguous. The germline V gene has CDR1 SGDLS and CDR2 YYNGEE. V lost 0 bases to trimming and J lost 4 bases, with 11 bases between them. The CDR3 extends over 15 amino acids. The CDR3 DNA reads TGTGCCAGCAGCGTAGGTGAACAGCCTAATCAGCCCCAGCATTTT. Its protein is CASSVGEQPNQPQHF.

This clone was detected only a few times. The genes are TRBV6-8 and TRBJ1-5; D is undetermined. V dropped 5 bases and J dropped 0 bases, with 11 bases sitting between them. Germline V gives CDR1 MNHGY, CDR2 SAAAGT. This CDR3 comprises 15 residues. The CDR3 protein is CASSGRGYSNQPQHF. The CDR3 bases are TGTGCCAGCAGTGGGCGCGGGTATAGCAATCAGCCCCAGCATTTT.

This clone appeared a few times. The chain has TRBV9 and TRBJ1-5; TRBD1 aligns across 7 bases. CDR3 length equals 14 residues. V trimming: 0 bases; J trimming: 7 bases; junction bases outside the gene matches: 4. CDR1 and CDR2 from the germline V gene are SGDLS and YYNGEE. The CDR3 is CASSVDAGGQPQHF. Here the CDR3 DNA reads TGTGCCAGCAGCGTAGACGCAGGGGGACAGCCCCAGCATTTT.

The chain couples TRBV18 to TRBJ1-3, with D maybe TRBD1 (5 bases). The V end was cut by 6 bases, the J end by 6 bases, with 9 bases between. Germline CDR1 KGHSH, CDR2 LQKENI. The CDR3 is made up of 12 amino acids. CDR3 in DNA: TGTGCCAGCTCGGGACTGCAAAACACCATATATTTT. Translated: CASSGLQNTIYF.

By frequency in the sample, this clone is medium-sized. The chain is built from TRBV9 and TRBJ2-1; 7 nucleotides align to TRBD2. From germline, CDR1 is SGDLS and CDR2 YYNGEE. V lost 4 bases, J lost 8 bases, and 6 bases stayed unmatched. This CDR3 is built from 13 residues. CDR3 region: CASSPRTRDEQFF. For the CDR3, the DNA is TGTGCCAGCAGCCCAAGGACTAGAGATGAGCAGTTCTTC.